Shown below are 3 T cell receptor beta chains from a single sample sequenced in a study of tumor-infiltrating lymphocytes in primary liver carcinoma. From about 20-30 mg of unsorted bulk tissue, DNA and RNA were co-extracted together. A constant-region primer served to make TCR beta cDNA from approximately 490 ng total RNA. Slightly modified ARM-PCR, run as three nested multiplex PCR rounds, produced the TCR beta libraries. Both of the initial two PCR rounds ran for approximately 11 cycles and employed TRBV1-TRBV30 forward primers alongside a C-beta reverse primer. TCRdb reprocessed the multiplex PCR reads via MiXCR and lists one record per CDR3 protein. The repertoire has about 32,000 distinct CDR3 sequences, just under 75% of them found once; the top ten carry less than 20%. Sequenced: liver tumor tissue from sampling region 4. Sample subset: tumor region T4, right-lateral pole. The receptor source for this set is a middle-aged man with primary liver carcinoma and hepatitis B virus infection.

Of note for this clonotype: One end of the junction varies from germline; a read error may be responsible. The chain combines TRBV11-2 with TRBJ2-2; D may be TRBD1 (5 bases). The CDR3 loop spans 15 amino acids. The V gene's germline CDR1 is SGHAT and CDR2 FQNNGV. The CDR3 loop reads CTSSPTRATTGELFF. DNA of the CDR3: TGTACCAGCAGCCCAACCAGGGCGACAACCGGGGAGCTGTTTTTT.

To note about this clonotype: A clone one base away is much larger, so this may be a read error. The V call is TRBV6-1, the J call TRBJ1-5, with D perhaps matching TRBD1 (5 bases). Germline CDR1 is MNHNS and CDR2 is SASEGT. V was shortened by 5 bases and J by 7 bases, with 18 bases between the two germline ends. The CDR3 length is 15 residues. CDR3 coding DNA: TGTGCCAGCAGTAAAAGGGGTCAGGGTCGCCAGCCCCAGCATTTT. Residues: CASSKRGQGRQPQHF.

The DNA of the CDR3 is TGTGCCAGTAGGCCGGTTGGGGGTGACACTGAAGCTTTCTTT. Translating gives CASRPVGGDTEAFF. The chain joins TRBV19 to TRBJ1-1, with D perhaps TRBD1 (5 bases). The CDR3 extends over 14 amino acids. Germline V gene sequence: CDR1 LNHDA, CDR2 SQIVND (reference sequence). Trimming stripped 6 bases from V and 3 bases from J, with 14 bases between.